The 26 T cell receptor beta chains below were found in one sample sequenced in a study of cytomegalovirus exposure and HLA in healthy donors (dated by TCRdb to 2016 to 2017). The library was produced with the immunoSEQ multiplex PCR assay. A mixture of 60 forward primers for TCR Vbeta segments and 13 reverse primers for TCR Jbeta segments was used in the multiplex PCR. Imported from immuneACCESS, the table was reduced by TCRdb to in-frame sequences with V and J called. These copies leave out some clones; in studies compared against another copy, an unresolved V gene accounts for under half, and the cause of the remainder is not known. The sample data list 150,000 or so clones, and about 74% of these were observed just once. 3% to 4% of the sample is held by the ten biggest clonotypes. The specimen was PBMCs. These receptors were obtained from a woman aged 35 to 49 in good health and CMV-seronegative.

The chain joins TRBV10-1 to TRBJ2-7; D gene uncertain. Deletions cut 5 bases from V and 0 bases from J, with 8 bases between. Germline V gives CDR1 WNHNN, CDR2 SYGVQD (reference sequence). This CDR3 comprises 13 residues. Written as DNA, the CDR3 is TGCGCCAGCAGTTCTGAGAGCTCCTACGAGCAGTACTTC. Amino acid sequence: CASSSESSYEQYF.

A note on this clone: Mismatch with germline at one junction end may stem from a read error. The gene calls are TRBV7-7 and TRBJ2-1; TRBD2 agrees at 12 bases. The CDR3 covers 15 residues. Germline V gene sequence: CDR1 SSHAT, CDR2 FNYEAQ (reference sequence). The chain's CDR3 is CASSLGLAGYNEQFF. CDR3 sequence (DNA): TGTGCTAGCAGCTTGGGACTAGCGGGTTACAATGAGCAGTTCTTC.

The CDR3 coding sequence is TGTGCCAGCAGTGACTCGACTAGCGGGAGCAATGAGCAGTTCTTC. Translating it yields CASSDSTSGSNEQFF. V is TRBV6-4 and J is TRBJ2-1, with TRBD2 matching over 12 bases. CDR1 and CDR2 from the germline V gene are MRHNA and SNTAGT. The CDR3 is 15 residues long. The V and J ends lost 0 bases and 6 bases, in that order; junction bases with no gene match: 0.

The rearrangement joins TRBV7-9 to TRBJ1-2; D remains ambiguous. Germline V CDR1 and CDR2: SEHNR, FQNEAQ (reference sequence). Trimming removed 4 bases from V and 5 bases from J, with 14 bases in between. The CDR3 sequence is 14 residues long. The DNA of the CDR3 is TGTGCCAGCAGCTCTTACTCGGTTGGTTATGGCTACACCTTC. Translated, it gives CASSSYSVGYGYTF.

This clone was seen only once. The chain joins TRBV5-5 to TRBJ1-2; D remains ambiguous. The CDR3 extends over 11 amino acids. Trimming took 1 base from V and 7 from J, leaving 5 bases between them. Looked up from germline, CDR1 is SGHKS and CDR2 is YYEKEE (reference sequence). CDR3 loop: CASSLNRGYTF. In nucleotides, the CDR3 is TGTGCCAGCAGCTTGAATCGTGGCTACACCTTC.

The rearrangement links TRBV7-2 to TRBJ2-1; 9 bases line up with TRBD2. The junction had 7 bases not matched to a gene; V was cut back by 5 bases and J by 5 bases. CDR3 length equals 15 residues. Germline assignment: CDR1 SGHTA and CDR2 FQGNSA. The DNA of the CDR3 is TGTGCCAGCAGCCACACTGGCGGGAGGGACAATGAGCAGTTCTTC. Amino acids: CASSHTGGRDNEQFF.

This chain joins TRBV7-6 and TRBJ2-7; 10 nucleotides line up with TRBD2. The V segment lost 1 base and the J segment 0 bases; nucleotides outside the gene matches: 6. Per germline, CDR1 SGHVS and CDR2 FNYEAQ. The CDR3 consists of 17 residues. CDR3 sequence: CASSLVASGGSSYEQYF. The DNA of the CDR3 is TGTGCCAGCAGCTTAGTGGCTAGCGGGGGAAGCTCCTACGAGCAGTACTTC.

In this sample, this clone turned up a few times. This chain uses TRBV5-1 with TRBJ1-1; 8 bases agree with TRBD1. V shed 4 bases, J shed 1 base, and the junction held 6 bases outside the gene matches. The CDR3 has 15 amino acids. Germline assignment: CDR1 SGHRS and CDR2 YFSETQ. Here the CDR3 DNA reads TGCGCCAGCAGCCCTACCGACAGGGGGAACACTGAAGCTTTCTTT. This encodes CASSPTDRGNTEAFF.

The J gene is TRBJ2-1, the V gene TRBV29-1; 12 nucleotides line up with TRBD2. The CDR3 loop spans 15 amino acids. The J segment lost 5 bases and the V segment lost 6 bases, leaving 8 bases of the junction unmatched. The germline V gene encodes CDR1 SQVTM and CDR2 ANQGSEA. The CDR3 is CSVGETSGGDNEQFF. The CDR3 DNA follows: TGCAGCGTGGGAGAGACTAGCGGGGGAGACAATGAGCAGTTCTTC.

The chain couples TRBV28 to TRBJ2-7; TRBD1 matches at 10 bases. CDR3 length equals 17 residues. Per the germline V gene, CDR1 is MDHEN and CDR2 is SYDVKM. With V trimmed by 8 bases and J by 2 bases, 15 bases remained unmatched. The CDR3, as DNA: TGTGCCAGCTCTGGTCCTAGGGGGACAGGGGTCGCCTACGAGCAGTACTTC. Translated: CASSGPRGTGVAYEQYF.

The chain links TRBV10-1 to TRBJ2-4, with TRBD2 as a possible D gene (5 bases). CDR1 WNHNN and CDR2 SYGVQD come from the germline V gene (reference sequence). Between the trimmed V and J ends, which lost 4 bases and 9 bases, there was a span of 13 bases. There are 13 residues in the CDR3. CDR3 bases: TGCGCCAGCAGTGGATCTAGCTCAGCCATTCAGTACTTC. Translated, it gives CASSGSSSAIQYF.

This chain links TRBV11-2 with TRBJ2-7, with 8 bases matching TRBD1. CDR1 is SGHAT and CDR2 is FQNNGV in the germline V gene. The V segment lost 1 base and the J segment 3 bases; nucleotides outside the gene matches: 5. CDR3 length: 15 residues. The CDR3 DNA sequence: TGTGCCAGCAGCTTAGGACAGGGGAATTTCTACGAGCAGTACTTC. Encoded protein: CASSLGQGNFYEQYF.

This clone was counted a few times. The chain combines TRBV5-1 with TRBJ2-3, with a possible D match to TRBD2 (5 bases). The CDR3 spans 12 residues. Germline V lookup: CDR1 SGHRS, CDR2 YFSETQ. V lost 6 bases, J lost 3 bases, and 8 bases lay in between. The CDR3 coding sequence is TGCGCCAGCACACGGGAAACAGATACGCAGTATTTT. Its translation: CASTRETDTQYF.

The chain couples TRBV5-6 to TRBJ1-1; D not resolved. Trimming removed 1 base from V and 0 bases from J, with 4 bases in between. Germline V CDR1 and CDR2: SGHDT, YYEEEE. This CDR3 contains 13 residues. DNA of the CDR3: TGTGCCAGCAGCTTGACTGTGAACACTGAAGCTTTCTTT. It encodes CASSLTVNTEAFF.

The chain combines TRBV5-1 with TRBJ2-3; D is possibly TRBD2 (5 bases). Deletions cut 0 bases from V and 2 bases from J, with 7 bases between. CDR1 is SGHRS and CDR2 is YFSETQ in the germline V gene. The CDR3 has 14 residues. The CDR3 loop is CASSLGLPTDTQYF. Here the CDR3 DNA reads TGCGCCAGCAGCTTGGGACTACCCACAGATACGCAGTATTTT.

This chain links TRBV7-6 with TRBJ1-2, with no clear D. V was cut by 4 bases and J by 2 bases, with 11 bases left in between. Germline V gene sequence: CDR1 SGHVS, CDR2 FNYEAQ. The CDR3 has 14 amino acids. The CDR3 nucleotides read TGTGCCAGCAGCTCCCGGACGGGAAACTATGGCTACACCTTC. It specifies CASSSRTGNYGYTF.

The chain is built from TRBV19 and TRBJ2-5, with D possibly TRBD1 on 5 matching bases. Germline V gene data show CDR1 as LNHDA and CDR2 as SQIVND (reference sequence). V was shortened by 3 bases and J by 0 bases, with 5 bases between the two germline ends. CDR3 length: 13 amino acids. The CDR3 DNA sequence: TGTGCCAGTAGTATCAGGGACCAAGAGACCCAGTACTTC. As protein: CASSIRDQETQYF.

For the CDR3, the DNA is TGTGCCAGCAGCCCGCAACAGGGGGCGGGATATGGCTACACCTTC. Amino acid sequence: CASSPQQGAGYGYTF. The chain couples TRBV7-9 to TRBJ1-2; TRBD1 matches 9 bases. Germline CDR1 and CDR2: SEHNR and FQNEAQ (reference sequence). The CDR3 extends over 15 amino acids. V lost 5 bases, J lost 5 bases, and 9 bases stayed unmatched.

This clone was seen a few times. The rearrangement uses TRBV29-1 and TRBJ1-3; D unresolved. V lost 3 bases, J lost 0 bases, and 6 bases lay in between. The CDR3 totals 13 residues. Germline V gene lookup returns CDR1 SQVTM and CDR2 ANQGSEA. CDR3 region: CSVDGNSGNTIYF. The CDR3 region has the DNA TGCAGCGTTGACGGGAACTCTGGAAACACCATATATTTT.

J is TRBJ1-5 and V is TRBV27, with 9 bases matching TRBD1. This CDR3 region has 16 residues. Looked up from germline, CDR1 is MNHEY and CDR2 is SMNVEV (reference sequence). Trimming removed 6 bases from V and 5 bases from J; junction bases left unmatched: 11. The CDR3 loop is CASRGTHRGRDQPQHF. For the CDR3, the DNA is TGTGCCAGCAGGGGTACTCACAGGGGGCGCGATCAGCCCCAGCATTTT.

The chain has TRBV11-2 and TRBJ2-1; 7 positions match TRBD2. J gave up 4 bases and V 7 bases, and 13 bases lay outside the gene matches. The CDR3 is 16 residues long. The V gene's germline CDR1 is SGHAT and CDR2 FQNNGV. CDR3 sequence reads: CASTRRLGGSYNEQFF. The CDR3 bases are TGTGCCAGCACCCGACGGCTAGGCGGGAGTTACAATGAGCAGTTCTTC.

The V gene is TRBV2, the J gene TRBJ2-5, with a possible D match to TRBD2 (5 bases). The germline V gene has CDR1 SNHLY and CDR2 FYNNEI. The CDR3 length is 13 residues. Trimming shortened V by 4 bases and J by 4 bases, and 10 bases separated the two germline ends. The CDR3 is CASSGLGGETQYF. CDR3 bases: TGTGCCAGCAGTGGGCTCGGAGGAGAGACCCAGTACTTC.

The chain couples TRBV15 to TRBJ2-1, with 7 bases that match TRBD2. Germline values: CDR1 LNHNV, CDR2 YYDKDF (reference sequence). V gave up 3 bases and J gave up 1 base; unmatched junction bases: 3. The CDR3 sequence is 15 residues long. CDR3 coding DNA: TGTGCCACCAGCAGCCCTAGCGGTTCCTACAATGAGCAGTTCTTC. Its translation: CATSSPSGSYNEQFF. Drawing the rest from reference TRBV15 and TRBJ2-1, the complete variable domain is DAMVIQNPRYQVTQFGKPVTLSCSQTLNHNVMYWYQQKSSQAPKLLFHYYDKDFNNEADTPDNFQSRRPNTSFCFLDIRSPGLGDTAMYLCATSSPSGSYNEQFFGPGTRLTVL.

This chain links TRBV5-1 with TRBJ1-3, with D maybe TRBD1 (6 bases). The CDR3 length is 15 residues. V was clipped by 7 bases and J by 4 bases, with 18 bases between them. The germline V gene encodes CDR1 SGHRS and CDR2 YFSETQ. CDR3 amino acids: CASGSGQPDGNTIYF. In DNA, the CDR3 is TGCGCCAGCGGTTCCGGACAGCCCGACGGAAACACCATATATTTT. Full variable domain (rest looked up from reference TRBV5-1 and TRBJ1-3): KAGVTQTPRYLIKTRGQQVTLSCSPISGHRSVSWYQQTPGQGLQFLFEYFSETQRNKGNFPGRFSGRQFSNSRSEMNVSTLELGDSALYLCASGSGQPDGNTIYFGEGSWLTVV.

In this sample, this clone turned up a few times. The rearrangement uses TRBV2 and TRBJ1-3, with TRBD1 matching 8 bases. V was clipped by 6 bases and J by 6 bases; unmatched bases: 7. The CDR3 length is 14 residues. Germline CDR1 reads SNHLY; CDR2 reads FYNNEI. The CDR3 coding sequence is TGTGCCAGCAGGGCCGGACAGGGAGAAAACACCATATATTTT. Amino acid sequence: CASRAGQGENTIYF.

This clone has only a few counts. The chain uses TRBV4-1 and TRBJ2-3, with 15 bases that match TRBD2. The V gene's germline CDR1 is MGHRA and CDR2 YSYEKL. The CDR3 runs to 18 residues. V lost 1 base and J lost 2; bases outside the gene matches: 4. The CDR3 spells CASSQVGTSGRNTDTQYF. CDR3 bases: TGCGCCAGCAGCCAAGTGGGGACTAGCGGGAGGAACACAGATACGCAGTATTTT.